This TCR beta chain is from a study of blood T cell repertoires in COVID-19. Study as a whole: Nucleic acid was either cDNA or gDNA, and it came from T cells, B-cell-depleted T cells, or PBMCs.

Self-reported history from a screening survey and questionnaire set each donor's cohort. Trimming removed 5 bases from V and 5 bases from J; junction bases left unmatched: 9. CDR1 is SGHAT and CDR2 is FQNNGV in the germline V gene. CDR3 size: 16 residues. TCRdb keeps only in-frame clones here, not all; method: immunoSEQ multiplex PCR. The data show roughly 400,000 clones, around nine tenths seen once. The TCR comes from a woman aged 18 to 35 who had been exposed to COVID-19. The V call is TRBV11-2, the J call TRBJ2-3, with 11 bases that match TRBD2. The sequencing input was PBMCs or T cells enriched from blood (not recorded which). Here the CDR3 reads CASSLRIAGGEDTQYF. CDR3 DNA sequence: TGTGCCAGCAGCCTAAGAATAGCGGGAGGGGAAGATACGCAGTATTTT.